This is a list of T cell receptor beta chains from one sample in a study of blood T cells in healthy people across ages. Each CDR3 protein gets one entry after TCRdb re-called the 5' RACE reads with MiXCR. The repertoire holds hundreds of thousands of distinct CDR3 sequences, with roughly half as singletons. Sequencing input: blood. Receptors originate from a woman older than 75 in good health. Each CDR3 is given with its conserved first and last residue. Fields, in order: D gene, clone size, V gene, J gene, CDR3 protein, CDR3 DNA. D genes are given only for firm matches. A clone size is listed for some rows: how often the clone was seen (once, few, many), or a class if it is expanded.

-	few	TRBV4-1	TRBJ1-4	CASSQAPTNEKLFF	TGCGCCAGCAGCCAAGCCCCAACTAATGAAAAACTGTTTTTT
TRBD1	-	TRBV20-1	TRBJ1-1	CSAGGTGHTEAFF	TGCAGTGCTGGGGGGACAGGGCACACTGAAGCTTTCTTT
TRBD2	once	TRBV4-1	TRBJ2-1	CAGSQLTSGLGNEQFF	TGCGCCGGCAGCCAGCTCACTAGCGGCCTGGGGAATGAGCAGTTCTTT
-	-	TRBV24-1	TRBJ1-2	CATSDYTYGYTF	TGTGCCACCAGCGATTACACCTATGGCTACACCTTC
TRBD2	-	TRBV27	TRBJ2-5	CASSQLAGEVREQYF	TGTGCCAGCAGTCAACTAGCGGGAGAGGTCCGTGAGCAGTACTTC
-	-	TRBV6-6	TRBJ1-1	CASSYPEMTQLNTEAFF	TGTGCCAGCAGTTACCCAGAGATGACGCAGCTGAACACTGAAGCTTTCTTT
-	-	TRBV5-1	TRBJ2-1	CASSSGLPNEQFF	TGCGCCAGCAGCTCGGGACTGCCCAATGAGCAGTTCTTC
-	once	TRBV7-9	TRBJ2-1	CASNLPRGTQFF	TGTGCCAGCAACTTACCACGTGGGACCCAGTTCTTC
TRBD1	-	TRBV5-1	TRBJ1-5	CASSPGTGPGEPQHF	TGCGCCAGCAGTCCCGGGACAGGGCCCGGAGAGCCCCAGCATTTT
TRBD2	once	TRBV6-6	TRBJ2-3	CASVAGSTDTQYF	TGTGCCAGCGTAGCGGGGAGCACAGATACGCAGTATTTT
-	-	TRBV12-3/TRBV12-4	TRBJ2-7	CASSLARRTYEQYF	TGTGCCAGCAGTTTAGCCAGACGGACTTACGAGCAGTACTTC
-	many	TRBV9	TRBJ2-1	CASSVAGLAVLSEQFF	TGTGCCAGCAGCGTAGCAGGGCTAGCAGTTCTTTCCGAGCAGTTCTTC
TRBD1	-	TRBV5-1	TRBJ2-1	CASSLEGQGHNEQFF	TGCGCCAGCAGCTTGGAAGGACAGGGCCATAATGAGCAGTTCTTC
-	-	TRBV29-1	TRBJ2-1	CSVAGQQVHEQFF	TGCAGCGTCGCTGGACAGCAGGTACATGAGCAGTTCTTC
-	few	TRBV4-1	TRBJ1-1	CASSHGPGQGSEAFF	TGCGCCAGCAGCCACGGACCGGGACAAGGGTCTGAAGCTTTCTTT
TRBD2	-	TRBV9	TRBJ2-7	CASSGGSGGTSYEQYF	TGTGCCAGCAGCGGAGGGAGCGGGGGGACCTCCTACGAGCAGTACTTC
-	many	TRBV5-1	TRBJ2-1	CASSLAQTYNEQFF	TGCGCCAGCAGCTTGGCTCAGACTTACAATGAGCAGTTCTTC
-	few	TRBV27	TRBJ2-2	CASSPTRGGELFF	TGTGCCAGCAGTCCCACTAGAGGCGGGGAGCTGTTTTTT
-	-	TRBV2	TRBJ2-2	CASAGGSGELFF	TGTGCCAGTGCAGGGGGGTCCGGGGAGCTGTTTTTT
-	-	TRBV30	TRBJ2-5	CAWSVPRPDQETQYF	TGTGCCTGGAGTGTACCCAGGCCAGATCAAGAGACCCAGTACTTC
-	many	TRBV15	TRBJ2-6	CATSRDTESGANVLTF	TGTGCCACCAGCAGAGATACGGAATCTGGGGCCAACGTCCTGACTTTC
TRBD1	many	TRBV24-1	TRBJ2-1	CATSDGQGMRDEQFF	TGTGCCACCAGTGACGGACAGGGTATGAGAGATGAGCAGTTCTTC
-	many	TRBV27	TRBJ2-1	CASSPGAQGLLGNEQFF	TGTGCCAGCAGTCCGGGGGCCCAGGGTCTTCTTGGCAATGAGCAGTTCTTC
TRBD1	-	TRBV10-2	TRBJ2-7	CASSEGQGAYEQYF	TGCGCCAGCAGTGAGGGACAGGGGGCCTACGAGCAGTACTTC